This is a list of T cell receptor beta chains from one sample in a study of blood T cells in healthy people across ages. TCRdb re-derived calls from the 5' RACE reads in MiXCR, one entry per CDR3 protein. The sample contains about 1.1 million distinct CDR3 sequences, 35% to 45% of which appear only once. Source material: blood. All receptors derive from a man in his late teens or twenties in good health. The CDR3 runs from the conserved cysteine through the conserved F or W. Fields, in order: J gene, V gene, D gene, clone size, CDR3 protein, CDR3 DNA. The D gene is left open where the match is weak. Clone size is shown for a subset of rows, as once, few, many or a class of expanded clone.

j_gene: TRBJ1-2; v_gene: TRBV18; d_gene: .; abundance: many; CDR3aa: CASSPDSNYGYTF; CDR3nt: TGTGCCAGCAGCCCCGACAGTAACTATGGCTACACCTTC
j_gene: TRBJ2-5; v_gene: TRBV7-9; d_gene: TRBD1; abundance: few; CDR3aa: CASSLWGQGQETQYF; CDR3nt: TGTGCCAGCAGCTTATGGGGACAGGGGCAAGAGACCCAGTACTTC
j_gene: TRBJ2-6; v_gene: TRBV6-5; d_gene: TRBD1; abundance: few; CDR3aa: CASTKNRGSGANVLTF; CDR3nt: TGTGCCAGCACCAAAAACAGGGGTTCTGGGGCCAACGTCCTGACTTTC
j_gene: TRBJ2-1; v_gene: TRBV9; d_gene: .; abundance: .; CDR3aa: CASSADISYNEQFF; CDR3nt: TGTGCCAGCAGCGCGGATATCTCCTACAATGAGCAGTTCTTC
j_gene: TRBJ2-3; v_gene: TRBV4-2; d_gene: TRBD2; abundance: .; CDR3aa: CTSSQVLAGGTDTQYF; CDR3nt: TGTACCAGCAGCCAAGTTCTAGCGGGGGGGACAGATACGCAGTATTTT
j_gene: TRBJ2-3; v_gene: TRBV20-1; d_gene: TRBD2; abundance: .; CDR3aa: CSARAVAGAPSDTQYF; CDR3nt: TGCAGTGCTAGAGCGGTAGCGGGGGCCCCCTCAGATACGCAGTATTTT
j_gene: TRBJ1-2; v_gene: TRBV27; d_gene: .; abundance: .; CDR3aa: CASSLWGGSSSYTF; CDR3nt: TGTGCCAGCAGTTTATGGGGGGGATCGTCCAGCTACACCTTC
j_gene: TRBJ1-2; v_gene: TRBV9; d_gene: .; abundance: few; CDR3aa: CASSPDLSSNYGYTF; CDR3nt: TGTGCCAGCAGCCCTGACCTCTCATCTAACTATGGCTACACCTTC
j_gene: TRBJ2-1; v_gene: TRBV14; d_gene: .; abundance: .; CDR3aa: CASSPGRLVSEQFF; CDR3nt: TGTGCCAGCAGCCCGGGACGATTGGTTTCTGAGCAGTTCTTC
j_gene: TRBJ2-1; v_gene: TRBV12-5; d_gene: .; abundance: few; CDR3aa: CASGADRINEQFF; CDR3nt: TGTGCTAGTGGTGCGGACAGAATCAATGAGCAGTTCTTC
j_gene: TRBJ1-4; v_gene: TRBV5-1; d_gene: .; abundance: few; CDR3aa: CASSIRTDLATNEKLFF; CDR3nt: TGCGCCAGCAGCATACGGACAGATCTTGCAACTAATGAAAAACTGTTTTTT
j_gene: TRBJ1-4; v_gene: TRBV2; d_gene: TRBD1; abundance: .; CDR3aa: CASKDRVTNEKLFF; CDR3nt: TGTGCCAGCAAAGACAGGGTTACTAATGAAAAACTGTTTTTT
j_gene: TRBJ2-1; v_gene: TRBV20-1; d_gene: .; abundance: .; CDR3aa: CSAVRGGLDEQFF; CDR3nt: TGCAGTGCCGTAAGGGGGGGGCTCGATGAGCAGTTCTTC
j_gene: TRBJ1-2; v_gene: TRBV9; d_gene: TRBD1; abundance: few; CDR3aa: CASSVGDRGHHYGYTF; CDR3nt: TGTGCCAGCAGCGTAGGGGACAGGGGGCATCACTATGGCTACACCTTC
j_gene: TRBJ1-2; v_gene: TRBV12-5; d_gene: .; abundance: .; CDR3aa: CASGRNKGGGYGYTF; CDR3nt: TGTGCTAGTGGCCGAAATAAGGGCGGTGGCTATGGCTACACCTTC
j_gene: TRBJ1-5; v_gene: TRBV7-8; d_gene: .; abundance: .; CDR3aa: CASSPDRHSNQPQHF; CDR3nt: TGTGCCAGCAGCCCTGACAGACATAGCAATCAGCCCCAGCATTTT
j_gene: TRBJ2-7; v_gene: TRBV12-3/TRBV12-4; d_gene: .; abundance: .; CDR3aa: CASSVDSPLEQYF; CDR3nt: TGTGCCAGCAGTGTTGACAGCCCTCTCGAGCAGTACTTC
j_gene: TRBJ1-1; v_gene: TRBV6-2/TRBV6-3; d_gene: TRBD1; abundance: few; CDR3aa: CASSNGGTGGTEAFF; CDR3nt: TGTGCCAGCAGTAACGGGGGGACAGGGGGCACTGAAGCTTTCTTT
j_gene: TRBJ2-2; v_gene: TRBV4-3; d_gene: TRBD2; abundance: few; CDR3aa: CASSQDPDPFSGGANTGELFF; CDR3nt: TGCGCCAGCAGCCAAGATCCAGACCCTTTTAGCGGGGGGGCGAACACCGGGGAGCTGTTTTTT
j_gene: TRBJ1-3; v_gene: TRBV5-1; d_gene: .; abundance: .; CDR3aa: CASSTDSGNTIYF; CDR3nt: TGCGCCAGCAGCACCGACTCTGGAAACACCATATATTTT
j_gene: TRBJ1-2; v_gene: TRBV4-3; d_gene: TRBD1; abundance: few; CDR3aa: CASSQQGTDNYGYTF; CDR3nt: TGCGCCAGCAGCCAGCAAGGGACAGACAACTATGGCTACACCTTC
j_gene: TRBJ1-5; v_gene: TRBV5-1; d_gene: .; abundance: few; CDR3aa: CASCRDSPNNQPQHF; CDR3nt: TGCGCCAGCTGCCGGGACTCCCCAAACAATCAGCCCCAGCATTTT
j_gene: TRBJ1-1; v_gene: TRBV5-1; d_gene: .; abundance: .; CDR3aa: CASSLAGVRMNTEAFF; CDR3nt: TGCGCCAGCAGCTTGGCCGGGGTGAGGATGAACACTGAAGCTTTCTTT
j_gene: TRBJ2-5; v_gene: TRBV12-3/TRBV12-4; d_gene: .; abundance: few; CDR3aa: CASSPPGAGLASQETQYF; CDR3nt: TGTGCCAGCAGTCCCCCCGGTGCGGGACTGGCGTCACAAGAGACCCAGTACTTC
j_gene: TRBJ2-6; v_gene: TRBV27; d_gene: .; abundance: .; CDR3aa: CASSRTRGANVLTF; CDR3nt: TGTGCCAGCAGTAGGACTCGAGGGGCCAACGTCCTGACTTTC
j_gene: TRBJ1-2; v_gene: TRBV12-3/TRBV12-4; d_gene: .; abundance: .; CDR3aa: CASSFSGGTAPYGYTF; CDR3nt: TGTGCCAGCAGTTTTAGTGGGGGAACAGCCCCCTATGGCTACACCTTC
j_gene: TRBJ1-2; v_gene: TRBV12-3/TRBV12-4; d_gene: .; abundance: few; CDR3aa: CASKTQGLGYGYTF; CDR3nt: TGTGCCAGCAAGACACAGGGACTTGGATATGGCTACACCTTC
j_gene: TRBJ1-2; v_gene: TRBV20-1; d_gene: .; abundance: .; CDR3aa: CSASGVSIGCTF; CDR3nt: TGCAGTGCGTCAGGGGTTTCTATCGGCTGCACCTTC
j_gene: TRBJ1-6; v_gene: TRBV12-3/TRBV12-4; d_gene: .; abundance: .; CDR3aa: CASSLSTDSSYNSPLHF; CDR3nt: TGTGCCAGCAGTTTATCGACAGACAGCTCCTATAATTCACCCCTCCACTTT